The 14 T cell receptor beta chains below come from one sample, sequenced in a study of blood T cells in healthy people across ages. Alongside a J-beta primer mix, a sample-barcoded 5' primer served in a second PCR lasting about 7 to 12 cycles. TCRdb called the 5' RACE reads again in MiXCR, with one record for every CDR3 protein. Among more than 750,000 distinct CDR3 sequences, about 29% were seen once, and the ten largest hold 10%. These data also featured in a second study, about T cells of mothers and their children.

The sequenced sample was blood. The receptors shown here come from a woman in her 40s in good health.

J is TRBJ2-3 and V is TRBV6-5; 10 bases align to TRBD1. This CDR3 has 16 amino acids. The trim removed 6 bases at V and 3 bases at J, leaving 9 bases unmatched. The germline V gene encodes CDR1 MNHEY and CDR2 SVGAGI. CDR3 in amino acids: CASRSLTGGRTDTQYF. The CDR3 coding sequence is TGTGCCAGCAGGAGCTTGACAGGGGGCAGGACAGATACGCAGTATTTT.

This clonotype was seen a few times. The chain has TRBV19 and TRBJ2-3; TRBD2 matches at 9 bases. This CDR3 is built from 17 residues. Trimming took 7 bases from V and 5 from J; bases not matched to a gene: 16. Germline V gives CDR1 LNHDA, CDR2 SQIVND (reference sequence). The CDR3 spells CASMGPGLAPKGDTQYF. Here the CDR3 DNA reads TGTGCCAGTATGGGGCCCGGACTAGCGCCTAAGGGAGATACGCAGTATTTT.

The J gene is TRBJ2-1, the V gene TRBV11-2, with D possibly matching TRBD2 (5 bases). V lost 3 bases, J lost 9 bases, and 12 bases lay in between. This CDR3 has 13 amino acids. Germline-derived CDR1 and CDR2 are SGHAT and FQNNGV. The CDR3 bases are TGTGCCAGCAGCTTTGCCGGCGGAGGTGAGCAGTTCTTC. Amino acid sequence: CASSFAGGGEQFF.

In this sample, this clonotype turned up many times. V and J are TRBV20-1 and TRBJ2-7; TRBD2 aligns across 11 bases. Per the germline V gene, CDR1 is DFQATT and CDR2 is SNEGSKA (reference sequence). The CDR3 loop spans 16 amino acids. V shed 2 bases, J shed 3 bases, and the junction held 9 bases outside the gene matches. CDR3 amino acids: CSARSSGGAVGYEQYF. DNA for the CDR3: TGCAGTGCTAGAAGTAGCGGGGGGGCCGTGGGCTACGAGCAGTACTTC.

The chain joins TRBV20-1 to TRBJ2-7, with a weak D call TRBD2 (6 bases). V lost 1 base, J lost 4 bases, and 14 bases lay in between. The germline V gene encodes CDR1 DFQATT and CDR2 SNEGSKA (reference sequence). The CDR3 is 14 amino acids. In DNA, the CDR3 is TGCAGTGCTAGAGTAGGAAGCGGGCAGTACGAGCAGTACTTC. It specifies CSARVGSGQYEQYF.

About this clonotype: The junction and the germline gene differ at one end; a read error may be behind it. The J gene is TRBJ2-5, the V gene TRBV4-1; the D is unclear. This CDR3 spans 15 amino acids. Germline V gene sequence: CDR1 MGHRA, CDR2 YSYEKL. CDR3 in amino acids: CASSQDGNRLETRYF. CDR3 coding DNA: TGCGCCAGCAGCCAAGATGGGAATAGGTTGGAGACCCGGTACTTC.

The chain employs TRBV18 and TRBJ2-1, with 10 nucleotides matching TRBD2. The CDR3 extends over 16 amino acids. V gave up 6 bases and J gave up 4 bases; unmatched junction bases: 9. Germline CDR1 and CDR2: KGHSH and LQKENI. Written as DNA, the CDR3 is TGTGCCAGCTCTCTTACCCCGGGACTAGCGTACAATGAGCAGTTCTTC. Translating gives CASSLTPGLAYNEQFF.

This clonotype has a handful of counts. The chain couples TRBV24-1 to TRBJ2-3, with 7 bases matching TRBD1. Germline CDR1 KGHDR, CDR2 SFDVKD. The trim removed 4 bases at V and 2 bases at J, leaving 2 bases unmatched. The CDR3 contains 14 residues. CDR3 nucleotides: TGTGCCACCAGTGAGGACAGGTACACAGATACGCAGTATTTT. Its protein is CATSEDRYTDTQYF.

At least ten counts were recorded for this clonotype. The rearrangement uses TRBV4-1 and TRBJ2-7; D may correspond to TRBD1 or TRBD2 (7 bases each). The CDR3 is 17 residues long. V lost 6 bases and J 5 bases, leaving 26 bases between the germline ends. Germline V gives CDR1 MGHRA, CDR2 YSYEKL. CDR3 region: CASRRGPRGPQADEQYF. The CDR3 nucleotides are TGCGCCAGCAGAAGGGGGCCGCGGGGGCCACAGGCGGACGAGCAGTACTTC.

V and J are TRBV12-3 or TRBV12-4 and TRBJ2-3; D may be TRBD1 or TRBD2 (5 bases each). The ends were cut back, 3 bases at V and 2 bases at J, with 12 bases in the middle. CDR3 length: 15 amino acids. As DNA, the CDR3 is TGTGCCAGCAGTTTCTTGGGGGAGCCCACAGATACGCAGTATTTT. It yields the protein CASSFLGEPTDTQYF.

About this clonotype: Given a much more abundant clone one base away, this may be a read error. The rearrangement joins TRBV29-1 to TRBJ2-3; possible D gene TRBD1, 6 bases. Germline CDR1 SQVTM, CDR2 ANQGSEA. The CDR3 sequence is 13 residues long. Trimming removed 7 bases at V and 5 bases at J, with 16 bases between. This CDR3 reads CSAGRGRRDTQYF. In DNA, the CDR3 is TGCAGCGCTGGCAGGGGAAGACGAGATACGCAGTATTTT.

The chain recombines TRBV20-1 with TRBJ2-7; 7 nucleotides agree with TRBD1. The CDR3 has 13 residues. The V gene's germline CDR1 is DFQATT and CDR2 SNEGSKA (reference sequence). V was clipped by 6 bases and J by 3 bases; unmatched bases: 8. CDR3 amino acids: CSASGTEDYEQYF. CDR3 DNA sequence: TGCAGTGCCTCCGGGACAGAGGACTACGAGCAGTACTTC.

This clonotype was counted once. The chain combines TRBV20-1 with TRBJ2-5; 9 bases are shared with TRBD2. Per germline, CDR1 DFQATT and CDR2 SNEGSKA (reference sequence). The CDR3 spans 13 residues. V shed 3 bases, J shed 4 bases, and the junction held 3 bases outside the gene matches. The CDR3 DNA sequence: TGCAGTGCTAGTGTTAGCGGGGGAGAGACCCAGTACTTC. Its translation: CSASVSGGETQYF.

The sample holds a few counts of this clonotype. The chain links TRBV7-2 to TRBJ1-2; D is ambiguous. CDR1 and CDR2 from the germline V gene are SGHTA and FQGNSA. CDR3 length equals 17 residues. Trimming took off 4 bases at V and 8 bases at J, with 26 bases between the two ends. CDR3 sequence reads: CASSSTASRTRIRGYTF. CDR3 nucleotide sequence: TGTGCCAGCAGCTCCACGGCCAGCAGGACCCGAATTAGGGGCTACACCTTC.